Shown below are 22 T cell receptor beta chains from a single sample sequenced in a study of CD8 T cells in Susac syndrome (dated by TCRdb to about 2019). Library generation was performed with the immunoSEQ multiplex PCR assay. RNA was extracted using the RNeasy kit, and about 0.5 to 1 microgram was reverse transcribed with random hexamers. The raw public data were reprocessed by TCRdb itself: fastp quality trimming at Q25, MiXCR clonotype calling, in-frame beta chains only. Records with the same CDR3 protein are collapsed into one entry carrying the most frequent genes and DNA. This sample comprises about 120,000 distinct CDR3 sequences, nearly 95% of them detected only once. Of the sample, around 0.14% is held by the ten largest clones. Input material: CD4+ T cells from PBMCs. The origin of the receptors is a human donor in good health.

The table lists this clonotype with a count of one. The chain joins TRBV7-2 to TRBJ2-2, with 7 bases that match TRBD2. The CDR3 runs to 15 residues. CDR1 is SGHTA and CDR2 is FQGNSA in the germline V gene. Trimming removed 4 bases from V and 6 bases from J; junction bases left unmatched: 8. The CDR3 bases are TGTGCCAGCAGCTCCCTTGGGGGGGTCGCCGGGGAGCTGTTTTTT. Amino acids: CASSSLGGVAGELFF.

The V call is TRBV30, the J call TRBJ2-5; the D is unclear. CDR1 is GTSNPN and CDR2 is SVGIG in the germline V gene (reference sequence). The CDR3 has 12 amino acids. Trimming removed 4 bases from V and 4 bases from J, with 10 bases in between. CDR3 sequence (DNA): TGTGCCTGGATCCCGCTGGCAGAGACCCAGTACTTC. Translation gives CAWIPLAETQYF. The entire variable domain, with the rest obtained from reference TRBV30 and TRBJ2-5, is as follows: SQTIHQWPATLVQPVGSPLSLECTVEGTSNPNLYWYRQAAGRGLQLLFYSVGIGQISSEVPQNLSASRPQDRQFILSSKKLLLSDSGFYLCAWIPLAETQYFGPGTRLLVL.

The rearrangement links TRBV5-1 to TRBJ1-5, with TRBD1 matching 10 bases. Germline CDR1 reads SGHRS; CDR2 reads YFSETQ. The CDR3 totals 17 residues. Trimming took 0 bases from V and 7 from J; bases not matched to a gene: 10. The CDR3 sequence: CASSLGTLGQGRQPQHF. CDR3 coding DNA: TGCGCCAGCAGCTTGGGTACTTTGGGACAGGGGAGGCAGCCCCAGCATTTT. Combining the CDR3 with reference TRBV5-1 and TRBJ1-5 gives the whole variable domain KAGVTQTPRYLIKTRGQQVTLSCSPISGHRSVSWYQQTPGQGLQFLFEYFSETQRNKGNFPGRFSGRQFSNSRSEMNVSTLELGDSALYLCASSLGTLGQGRQPQHFGDGTRLSIL.

This rearrangement joins TRBV3-1 to TRBJ2-1; possible D gene TRBD2, 5 bases. Germline CDR1 and CDR2: LGHDT and YNNKEL (reference sequence). This CDR3 is built from 14 residues. V lost 0 bases and J 8 bases, leaving 11 bases between the germline ends. The CDR3 reads CASSQDLTIYEQFF. The CDR3 coding sequence is TGTGCCAGCAGCCAAGACCTGACTATTTATGAGCAGTTCTTC.

V gene TRBV29-1 combines with J gene TRBJ1-2, with TRBD1 matching 11 bases. CDR3 length: 14 residues. Germline values: CDR1 SQVTM, CDR2 ANQGSEA. V lost 4 bases and J lost 8; bases outside the gene matches: 9. DNA of the CDR3: TGCAGCGTTGTCTCGGGACAGGGGGGAGGAGGCTACACCTTC. Its protein product is CSVVSGQGGGGYTF.

V and J are TRBV3-1 and TRBJ2-1; TRBD2 aligns across 9 bases. The CDR3 has 14 residues. Germline V gives CDR1 LGHDT, CDR2 YNNKEL (reference sequence). V gave up 4 bases and J gave up 7 bases; unmatched junction bases: 5. The CDR3 here is CASSRSGSWNEQFF. The CDR3 DNA reads TGTGCCAGCAGCCGTAGCGGGAGTTGGAATGAGCAGTTCTTC.

This clonotype was seen just once. This chain joins TRBV20-1 and TRBJ1-1; D is possibly TRBD1 (5 bases). The CDR3 totals 16 residues. Trimming removed 4 bases from V and 4 bases from J, with 22 bases in between. The V gene's germline CDR1 is DFQATT and CDR2 SNEGSKA (reference sequence). In DNA form, the CDR3 reads TGCAGTGCTATACCACTAGACGGGACCGAGAGCACTGAAGCTTTCTTT. Translated, it gives CSAIPLDGTESTEAFF.

The gene calls are TRBV24-1 and TRBJ2-1; 8 bases line up with TRBD1. The germline gives CDR1 KGHDR, CDR2 SFDVKD. Germline trimming cut 10 bases from V and 7 bases from J; bases unmatched to any gene: 8. This CDR3 region has 13 residues. The CDR3 nucleotides are TGTGCCACACAGGGGGTAGATTGGAATGAGCAGTTCTTC. It codes for CATQGVDWNEQFF.

The gene calls are TRBV6-5 and TRBJ2-2; D is possibly TRBD1 (6 bases). This CDR3 is built from 13 residues. V lost 5 bases and J 7 bases, leaving 11 bases between the germline ends. CDR1 and CDR2 from the germline V gene are MNHEY and SVGAGI. CDR3 bases: TGTGCCAGCAGTACACAGGGTATCGGGGAGCTGTTTTTT. Its translation is CASSTQGIGELFF.

The V call is TRBV30, the J call TRBJ1-2; weak D call: TRBD1 (5 bases). The CDR3 consists of 11 residues. Germline lookup yields CDR1 GTSNPN and CDR2 SVGIG (reference sequence). Trimming shortened V by 5 bases and J by 7 bases, and 11 bases separated the two germline ends. CDR3 coding DNA: TGTGCCTGGGGGGCAGTCGGTGGCTACACCTTC. Protein: CAWGAVGGYTF.

J is TRBJ2-3 and V is TRBV7-3; D not resolved. The CDR3 runs 18 residues. Trimming cost V 1 base and J 0 bases, with 17 bases left between them. Germline assignment: CDR1 SGHTA and CDR2 FQGTGA. The CDR3 loop reads CASSLKPVVDRSTDTQYF. DNA of the CDR3: TGTGCCAGCAGCTTAAAACCAGTGGTAGACCGGAGCACAGATACGCAGTATTTT.

This chain connects TRBV12-3 or TRBV12-4 to TRBJ2-2, with 8 nucleotides matching TRBD1. The trim removed 1 base at V and 0 bases at J, leaving 1 base unmatched. This CDR3 contains 16 residues. As DNA, the CDR3 is TGTGCCAGCAGTTTAGGACAGGGGTCGAACACCGGGGAGCTGTTTTTT. This gives the protein CASSLGQGSNTGELFF.

V gene TRBV25-1 combines with J gene TRBJ1-1; D unclear. The CDR3 is 15 amino acids. V lost 0 bases and J lost 0, with 8 bases in between. CDR1 and CDR2 from the germline V gene are MGHDK and SYGVNS. Here the CDR3 DNA reads TGTGCCAGCAGTGAATACGCGGCGGTGAACACTGAAGCTTTCTTT. It translates to CASSEYAAVNTEAFF.

The rearrangement uses TRBV7-2 and TRBJ2-1; 11 bases are shared with TRBD1. Germline trimming cut 3 bases from V and 2 bases from J; bases unmatched to any gene: 0. The CDR3 is 15 residues long. From germline, CDR1 is SGHTA and CDR2 FQGNSA. The CDR3 sequence: CASSLGQGAYNEQFF. The CDR3 bases are TGTGCCAGCAGCTTGGGACAGGGGGCCTACAATGAGCAGTTCTTC.

The chain couples TRBV12-3 or TRBV12-4 to TRBJ1-4; TRBD1 might be the D (6 bases). CDR3 size: 14 residues. V was shortened by 5 bases and J by 5 bases, with 12 bases between the two germline ends. CDR3 protein: CASSRRGPNEKLFF. The CDR3 bases are TGTGCCAGCAGTAGACGGGGGCCAAATGAAAAACTGTTTTTT.

V is TRBV5-1 and J is TRBJ2-5; a weak D match, TRBD2 (5 bases). V shed 3 bases and J shed 4 bases, with 13 bases lying between them. The CDR3 covers 14 residues. In germline, CDR1 is SGHRS, CDR2 YFSETQ. DNA for the CDR3: TGCGCCAGCAGCTCGGGTGCGGGCCGAGAGACCCAGTACTTC. Residues: CASSSGAGRETQYF.

The V and J genes are TRBV3-1 and TRBJ2-7, with D unresolved. Germline V CDR1 and CDR2: LGHDT, YNNKEL (reference sequence). The CDR3 extends over 15 amino acids. The V gene lost 9 bases and the J gene lost 3 bases, with 21 bases spanning the gap. The CDR3 DNA is TGTGCCAGGGGTCCCGGGCCGACGAGTTTCTACGAGCAGTACTTC. It codes for CARGPGPTSFYEQYF.

The chain has TRBV19 and TRBJ1-1, with no clear D. This CDR3 contains 15 residues. CDR1 is LNHDA and CDR2 is SQIVND in the germline V gene (reference sequence). V lost 6 bases to trimming and J lost 3 bases, with 17 bases between them. Written as DNA, the CDR3 is TGTGCCAGTAGCCGAAATCGAGTGCGGGACACTGAAGCTTTCTTT. This sequence encodes CASSRNRVRDTEAFF. Full variable domain (remainder filled in from reference TRBV19 and TRBJ1-1): DGGITQSPKYLFRKEGQNVTLSCEQNLNHDAMYWYRQDPGQGLRLIYYSQIVNDFQKGDIAEGYSVSREKKESFPLTVTSAQKNPTAFYLCASSRNRVRDTEAFFGQGTRLTVV.

A single count supports this clonotype. Here the CDR3 DNA reads TGCAGCGTTACGACCAACGCCCACGAGCAGTACTTC. The encoded protein is CSVTTNAHEQYF. This chain links TRBV29-1 with TRBJ2-7; D gene unclear. Trimming cost V 5 bases and J 5 bases, with 13 bases left between them. Germline values: CDR1 SQVTM, CDR2 ANQGSEA. This CDR3 contains 12 residues.

V and J are TRBV5-6 and TRBJ1-5; 7 nucleotides align to TRBD1. The CDR3 sequence is 15 residues long. V dropped 4 bases and J dropped 2; count of bases not matched to a gene: 6. Germline V gene lookup returns CDR1 SGHDT and CDR2 YYEEEE. The chain's CDR3 is CASSRTGGGNQPQHF. The CDR3, as DNA: TGTGCCAGCAGCCGGACAGGCGGTGGCAATCAGCCCCAGCATTTT.

The rearrangement uses TRBV6-2 or TRBV6-3 and TRBJ1-5, with no clear D. CDR1 and CDR2 from the germline V gene are MNHEY and SVGEGT. V lost 4 bases and J 4 bases, leaving 17 bases between the germline ends. The CDR3 is 16 amino acids. The CDR3 DNA follows: TGTGCCAGCAGTTTACGCGAGCCAGTTGCGAATCAGCCCCAGCATTTT. It codes for CASSLREPVANQPQHF.

The chain is built from TRBV30 and TRBJ1-6, with D maybe TRBD1 (5 bases). Germline V gene data show CDR1 as GTSNPN and CDR2 as SVGIG (reference sequence). The CDR3 has 14 residues. Trimming removed 0 bases from V and 5 bases from J, with 8 bases in between. The CDR3 reads CAWSVRRDNSPLHF. CDR3 in DNA: TGTGCCTGGAGTGTCCGCAGGGATAATTCACCCCTCCACTTT.